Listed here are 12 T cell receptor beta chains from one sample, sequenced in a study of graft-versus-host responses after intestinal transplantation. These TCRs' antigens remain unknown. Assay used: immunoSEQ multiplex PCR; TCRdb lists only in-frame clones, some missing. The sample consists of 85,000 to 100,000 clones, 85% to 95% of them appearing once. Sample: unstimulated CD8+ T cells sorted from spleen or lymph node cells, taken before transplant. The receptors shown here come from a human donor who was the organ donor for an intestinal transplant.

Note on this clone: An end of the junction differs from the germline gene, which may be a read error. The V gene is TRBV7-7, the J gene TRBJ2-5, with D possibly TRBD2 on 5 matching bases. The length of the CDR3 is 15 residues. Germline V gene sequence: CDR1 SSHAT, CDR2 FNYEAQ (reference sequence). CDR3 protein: CASSLFLNSLEDQYF. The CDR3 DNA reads TGTGCTAGCAGCTTATTTTTAAATAGTCTGGAGGACCAGTACTTC.

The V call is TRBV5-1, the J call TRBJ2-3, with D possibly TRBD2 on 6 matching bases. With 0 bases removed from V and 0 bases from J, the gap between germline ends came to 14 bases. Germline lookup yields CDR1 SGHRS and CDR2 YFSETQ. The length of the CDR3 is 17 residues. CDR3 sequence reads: CASSLGQAGGSTDTQYF. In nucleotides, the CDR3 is TGCGCCAGCAGCTTGGGTCAAGCGGGCGGGAGCACAGATACGCAGTATTTT.

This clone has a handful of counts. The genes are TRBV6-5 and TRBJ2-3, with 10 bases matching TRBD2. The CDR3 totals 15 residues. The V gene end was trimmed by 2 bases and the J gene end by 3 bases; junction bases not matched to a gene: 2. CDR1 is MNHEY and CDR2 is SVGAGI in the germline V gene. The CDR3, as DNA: TGTGCCAGCAGTTACAGCGGGGGGGGGACAGATACGCAGTATTTT. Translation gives CASSYSGGGTDTQYF.

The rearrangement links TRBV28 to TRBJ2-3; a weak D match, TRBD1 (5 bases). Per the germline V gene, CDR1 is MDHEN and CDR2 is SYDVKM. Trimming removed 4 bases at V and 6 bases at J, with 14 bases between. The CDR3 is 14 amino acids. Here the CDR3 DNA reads TGTGCCAGCAGTTCATCGAACGCAGGGGATACGCAGTATTTT. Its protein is CASSSSNAGDTQYF.

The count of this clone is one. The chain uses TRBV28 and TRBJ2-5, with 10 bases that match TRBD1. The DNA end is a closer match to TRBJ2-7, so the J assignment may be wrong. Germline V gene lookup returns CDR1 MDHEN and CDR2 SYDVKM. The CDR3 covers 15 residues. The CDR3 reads CASSSSGQGFNEQYF. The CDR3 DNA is TGTGCCAGCAGTTCCTCGGGACAGGGGTTCAACGAGCAGTACTTC.

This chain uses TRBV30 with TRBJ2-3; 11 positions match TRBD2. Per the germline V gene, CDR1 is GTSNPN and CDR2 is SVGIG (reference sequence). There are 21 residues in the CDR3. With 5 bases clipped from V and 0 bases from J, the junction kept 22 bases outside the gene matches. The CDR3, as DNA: TGTGCCTGGGAGCTGTTTTCCCCCTCTCTACTAGCGGGGGAAAGCACAGATACGCAGTATTTT. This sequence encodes CAWELFSPSLLAGESTDTQYF. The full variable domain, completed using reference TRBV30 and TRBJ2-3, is SQTIHQWPATLVQPVGSPLSLECTVEGTSNPNLYWYRQAAGRGLQLLFYSVGIGQISSEVPQNLSASRPQDRQFILSSKKLLLSDSGFYLCAWELFSPSLLAGESTDTQYFGPGTRLTVL.

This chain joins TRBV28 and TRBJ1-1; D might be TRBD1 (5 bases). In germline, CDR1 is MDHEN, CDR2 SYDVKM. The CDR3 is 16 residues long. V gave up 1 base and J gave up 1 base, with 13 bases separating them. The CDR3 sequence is CASSLLARAENTEAFF. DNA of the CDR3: TGTGCCAGCAGTTTATTAGCCAGGGCCGAGAACACTGAAGCTTTCTTT. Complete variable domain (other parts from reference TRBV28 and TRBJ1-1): DVKVTQSSRYLVKRTGEKVFLECVQDMDHENMFWYRQDPGLGLRLIYFSYDVKMKEKGDIPEGYSVSREKKERFSLILESASTNQTSMYLCASSLLARAENTEAFFGQGTRLTVV.

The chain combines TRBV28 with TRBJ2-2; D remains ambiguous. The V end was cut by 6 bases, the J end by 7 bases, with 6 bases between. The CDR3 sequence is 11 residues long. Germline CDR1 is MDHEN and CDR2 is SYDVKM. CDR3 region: CASSFIGELFF. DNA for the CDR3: TGTGCCAGCAGCTTTATCGGGGAGCTGTTTTTT. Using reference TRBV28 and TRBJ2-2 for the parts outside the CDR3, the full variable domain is DVKVTQSSRYLVKRTGEKVFLECVQDMDHENMFWYRQDPGLGLRLIYFSYDVKMKEKGDIPEGYSVSREKKERFSLILESASTNQTSMYLCASSFIGELFFGEGSRLTVL.

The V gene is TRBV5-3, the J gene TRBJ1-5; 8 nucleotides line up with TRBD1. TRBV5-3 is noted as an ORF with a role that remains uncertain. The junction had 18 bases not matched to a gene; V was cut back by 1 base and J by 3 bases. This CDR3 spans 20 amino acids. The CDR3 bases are TGTGCCAGAAGCTTGTTTGGTTTATTGTGGGACAGGAGACTCAATCAGCCCCAGCATTTT. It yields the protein CARSLFGLLWDRRLNQPQHF.

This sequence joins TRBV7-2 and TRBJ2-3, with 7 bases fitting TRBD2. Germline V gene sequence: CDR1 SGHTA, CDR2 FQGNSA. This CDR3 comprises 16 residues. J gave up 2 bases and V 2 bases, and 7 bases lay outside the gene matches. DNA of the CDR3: TGTGCCAGCAGCTTAACGGCTAGCGGCTCCACAGATACGCAGTATTTT. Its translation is CASSLTASGSTDTQYF. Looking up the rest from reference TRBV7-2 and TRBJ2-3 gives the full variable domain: GAGVSQSPSNKVTEKGKDVELRCDPISGHTALYWYRQSLGQGLEFLIYFQGNSAPDKSGLPSDRFSAERTGGSVSTLTIQRTQQEDSAVYLCASSLTASGSTDTQYFGPGTRLTVL.

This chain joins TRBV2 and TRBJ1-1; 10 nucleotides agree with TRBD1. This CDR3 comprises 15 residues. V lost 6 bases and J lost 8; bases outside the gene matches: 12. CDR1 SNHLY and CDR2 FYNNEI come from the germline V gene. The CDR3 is CASRDGTGANDEAFF. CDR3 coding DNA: TGTGCCAGCAGGGATGGGACAGGGGCGAACGACGAAGCTTTCTTT.

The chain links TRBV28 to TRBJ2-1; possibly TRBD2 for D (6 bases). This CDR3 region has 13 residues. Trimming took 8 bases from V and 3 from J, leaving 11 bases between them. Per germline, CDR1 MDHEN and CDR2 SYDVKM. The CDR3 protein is CASSGTLYNEQFF. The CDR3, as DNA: TGTGCCAGCTCCGGGACTCTCTACAATGAGCAGTTCTTC. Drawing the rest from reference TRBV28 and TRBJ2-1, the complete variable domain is DVKVTQSSRYLVKRTGEKVFLECVQDMDHENMFWYRQDPGLGLRLIYFSYDVKMKEKGDIPEGYSVSREKKERFSLILESASTNQTSMYLCASSGTLYNEQFFGPGTRLTVL.